This T cell receptor beta chain was profiled in a study of shared clonotypes between healthy human individuals. Division of CD4+ cells produced a CD45RA+ naive subset and a CD45RA-negative memory subset. Libraries were prepared by immunoSEQ multiplex PCR; TCRdb keeps only in-frame clonotypes and omits some of them. The sample has under 1,100,000 clones; approximately 80% are singletons. Points from the study as a whole: Larger estimated richness was generally recorded for naive subsets relative to memory subsets.

The CDR3 is made up of 13 amino acids. With 3 bases removed from V and 6 bases from J, the gap between germline ends came to 12 bases. The V gene's germline CDR1 is SGHRS and CDR2 YFSETQ. With respect to this clone: Its specificity is unknown.

The material sequenced was memory CD4+ T cells from PBMCs. Subset given: CD45RA-negative fraction. This rearrangement joins TRBV5-1 to TRBJ1-2, with D possibly matching TRBD1 (6 bases). This TCR came from a man younger than 35 in good health. Some clones in this sample may be carry-over from other donors' samples. The CDR3 DNA is TGCGCCAGCAGCTCTCAGGGGTCACATGGCTACACCTTC. Its translation: CASSSQGSHGYTF.